This record concerns one T cell receptor (beta chain) sequence. This CDR3 has 16 amino acids. J gave up 5 bases and V 10 bases, and 16 bases lay outside the gene matches. Germline lookup yields CDR1 LNHDA and CDR2 SQIVND (reference sequence). The source of the sample is a study of cytomegalovirus exposure and HLA in healthy donors. The PCR had 60 Vbeta and 13 Jbeta primers. Sequencing used immunoSEQ multiplex PCR; TCRdb keeps in-frame clones, though not all of them. The data hold 100,000 to 150,000 clones, with 75% to 85% observed a single time. J is TRBJ2-2 and V is TRBV19, with TRBD1 identical over 7 bases. The receptor was derived from a man aged 30-40 years in good health and CMV-seropositive. Sequenced material: PBMCs. This CDR3 is CATRPPLPGQTGELFF. The CDR3 nucleotides are TGTGCCACCCGACCTCCCCTCCCGGGACAGACCGGGGAGCTGTTTTTT.